The 26 T cell receptor beta chains reported below all come from one sample, sequenced in a study of T-cell memory formation after mild COVID-19. TCRdb processed the 5' RACE reads anew with MiXCR; each CDR3 protein has one entry. This sample has around 300,000 distinct CDR3 sequences; more than 15% occur once, and the top ten carry about 23%. The sample comprised PBMCs or a T cell subset sorted from them (not recorded which). The receptors come from a man between 18 and 35 years old who had mild COVID-19 (a few samples of this study predate the infection). Cell type and time point are not known.

V gene TRBV7-2 combines with J gene TRBJ2-3; 7 nucleotides align to TRBD2. The CDR3 extends over 15 amino acids. V lost 4 bases, J lost 6 bases, and 10 bases stayed unmatched. Germline V gives CDR1 SGHTA, CDR2 FQGNSA. CDR3 DNA: TGTGCCAGCAGCTACCCGACTAGCAGGATGGATACGCAGTATTTT. Amino acid sequence: CASSYPTSRMDTQYF.

This clonotype was detected ten times or more. The chain joins TRBV5-1 to TRBJ2-1, with 8 bases fitting TRBD2. Germline CDR1 and CDR2: SGHRS and YFSETQ. V lost 3 bases, J lost 7 bases, and 9 bases stayed unmatched. This CDR3 is 15 amino acids long. The CDR3, as DNA: TGCGCCAGCAGCTACGAGCGGGGGCCCAATAATGAGCAGTTCTTC. This gives the protein CASSYERGPNNEQFF.

The chain uses TRBV15 and TRBJ2-1; D not certain. The V end was cut by 1 base, the J end by 8 bases, with 12 bases between. CDR3 length equals 14 residues. Per the germline V gene, CDR1 is LNHNV and CDR2 is YYDKDF (reference sequence). This chain's CDR3 is CATSRVRRADEQFF. CDR3 bases: TGTGCCACCAGCAGAGTCAGAAGGGCCGATGAGCAGTTCTTC.

This clonotype was found a few times. The rearrangement joins TRBV7-9 to TRBJ2-7, with 10 bases identical to TRBD1. Germline trimming cut 5 bases from V and 5 bases from J; bases unmatched to any gene: 6. CDR3 length: 14 amino acids. Germline CDR1 is SEHNR and CDR2 is FQNEAQ (reference sequence). The CDR3 loop reads CASSTGQGGDEQYF. CDR3 DNA sequence: TGTGCCAGCAGCACCGGACAGGGGGGCGACGAGCAGTACTTC.

The chain is built from TRBV7-9 and TRBJ2-7; 9 bases are a match to TRBD1. Germline V gene data show CDR1 as SEHNR and CDR2 as FQNEAQ (reference sequence). The CDR3 length is 17 residues. The J segment lost 2 bases and the V segment lost 4 bases, leaving 12 bases of the junction unmatched. CDR3 amino acids: CASSSLRDRASAYEQYF. CDR3 coding DNA: TGTGCCAGCAGCTCCCTAAGGGACAGGGCCAGCGCCTACGAGCAGTACTTC.

The V call is TRBV19, the J call TRBJ1-4; no firm D call. Germline V gene data show CDR1 as LNHDA and CDR2 as SQIVND (reference sequence). The CDR3 extends over 13 amino acids. Trimming pared 6 bases from V and 6 bases from J, leaving 11 bases between. The CDR3 sequence is CASSPQRYEKLFF. The CDR3 DNA is TGTGCCAGTAGCCCGCAGCGATATGAAAAACTGTTTTTT. The full variable domain, its missing parts supplied by reference TRBV19 and TRBJ1-4, is DGGITQSPKYLFRKEGQNVTLSCEQNLNHDAMYWYRQDPGQGLRLIYYSQIVNDFQKGDIAEGYSVSREKKESFPLTVTSAQKNPTAFYLCASSPQRYEKLFFGSGTQLSVL.

This clonotype was seen only a few times. The V gene is TRBV20-1, the J gene TRBJ2-3; D is unresolved. V was cut by 5 bases and J by 0 bases, with 15 bases left in between. Germline CDR1 is DFQATT and CDR2 is SNEGSKA (reference sequence). This CDR3 spans 15 amino acids. The DNA of the CDR3 is TGCAGTGCTTGGCTCCTTACTTTAAGCACAGATACGCAGTATTTT. This encodes CSAWLLTLSTDTQYF.

The J gene is TRBJ2-7, the V gene TRBV7-9; no clear D gene. V was trimmed by 4 bases and J by 4 bases, leaving 11 bases between them. CDR1 SEHNR and CDR2 FQNEAQ come from the germline V gene (reference sequence). CDR3 size: 13 residues. This CDR3 is CASSSDRQYEQYV. The DNA for the CDR3 is TGTGCCAGCAGCTCAGATAGGCAGTACGAGCAGTACGTC.

The rearrangement uses TRBV30 and TRBJ1-5; TRBD1 matches at 7 bases. The J segment lost 1 base and the V segment lost 1 base, leaving 4 bases of the junction unmatched. In germline, CDR1 is GTSNPN, CDR2 SVGIG (reference sequence). The CDR3 sequence is 15 residues long. The CDR3 region is CAWSGGTESNQPQHF. The CDR3 DNA reads TGTGCCTGGAGTGGGGGGACAGAGAGCAATCAGCCCCAGCATTTT. The full variable domain, with the rest looked up from reference TRBV30 and TRBJ1-5, is SQTIHQWPATLVQPVGSPLSLECTVEGTSNPNLYWYRQAAGRGLQLLFYSVGIGQISSEVPQNLSASRPQDRQFILSSKKLLLSDSGFYLCAWSGGTESNQPQHFGDGTRLSIL.

This clonotype was seen once. The chain recombines TRBV7-8 with TRBJ2-1, with D perhaps being TRBD1 or TRBD2 (5 bases each). The CDR3 is 17 residues long. The germline gives CDR1 SGHVS, CDR2 FQNEAQ. Trimming left V 2 bases short and J 0 bases short, with 14 bases between. The CDR3 sequence: CASSLWGQRLSYNEQFF. The CDR3 coding sequence is TGTGCCAGCAGCTTATGGGGCCAGCGGCTCTCCTACAATGAGCAGTTCTTC.

This clonotype was seen a few times. The chain is built from TRBV9 and TRBJ2-6; D may match TRBD1 or TRBD2 (6 bases each). This CDR3 is 16 amino acids long. Germline CDR1 is SGDLS and CDR2 is YYNGEE. Between the trimmed V and J ends, which lost 1 base and 2 bases, there was a span of 10 bases. CDR3 in amino acids: CASSVSGAPGANVLTF. CDR3 bases: TGTGCCAGCAGCGTATCGGGGGCACCTGGGGCCAACGTCCTGACTTTC.

The table lists this clonotype with a few counts. The CDR3 protein is CAWTVNTEAFF. DNA for the CDR3: TGTGCCTGGACAGTGAACACTGAAGCTTTCTTT. This chain uses TRBV30 with TRBJ1-1; D is unresolved. Trimming stripped 4 bases from V and 0 bases from J, with 3 bases between. The CDR3 has 11 residues. CDR1 is GTSNPN and CDR2 is SVGIG in the germline V gene (reference sequence).

A few counts support this clonotype. The chain is built from TRBV7-2 and TRBJ2-2; either TRBD1 or TRBD2 may fit D (5 bases each). Trimming removed 4 bases at V and 0 bases at J, with 9 bases between. This CDR3 is built from 15 residues. Germline V CDR1 and CDR2: SGHTA, FQGNSA. The CDR3 loop is CASSWDAANTGELFF. As DNA, the CDR3 is TGTGCCAGCAGCTGGGACGCCGCGAACACCGGGGAGCTGTTTTTT.

This clonotype was counted many times. The CDR3: CASGRQGTYEQYF. As DNA, the CDR3 is TGCGCCAGCGGCCGACAGGGGACCTACGAGCAGTACTTC. This chain joins TRBV5-1 and TRBJ2-7, with TRBD1 matching 8 bases. Germline CDR1 SGHRS, CDR2 YFSETQ. The CDR3 length is 13 residues. J lost 2 bases, V lost 7 bases, and 5 bases had no gene match.

Only a few counts were recorded for this clonotype. The chain couples TRBV19 to TRBJ2-3, with 8 bases that match TRBD1. Germline-derived CDR1 and CDR2 are LNHDA and SQIVND (reference sequence). Trimming removed 5 bases from V and 3 bases from J; junction bases left unmatched: 10. The CDR3 is 16 residues long. The CDR3 DNA follows: TGTGCCAGTAGTCCCGGAACAGGGGGAAGAACAGATACGCAGTATTTT. Translating it yields CASSPGTGGRTDTQYF.

The chain carries TRBV19 and TRBJ1-2, with TRBD1 matching over 7 bases. The CDR3 is 17 amino acids. Germline V gene lookup returns CDR1 LNHDA and CDR2 SQIVND (reference sequence). The V segment lost 5 bases and the J segment 4 bases; nucleotides outside the gene matches: 16. CDR3 protein: CASSRQGVTQGIYGYTF. CDR3 bases: TGTGCCAGTAGTCGCCAGGGGGTGACCCAAGGTATCTATGGCTACACCTTC.

This clonotype was detected only once. The chain uses TRBV6-2 or TRBV6-3 and TRBJ2-7, with 7 bases lining up with TRBD1. The CDR3 consists of 12 residues. V was clipped by 2 bases and J by 6 bases; unmatched bases: 1. Germline V gene lookup returns CDR1 MNHEY and CDR2 SVGEGT. The CDR3 nucleotides read TGTGCCAGCAGTTACAGGGGGCGCGAGCAGTACGTC. As protein: CASSYRGREQYV.

There are a few counts of this clonotype. The chain uses TRBV5-5 and TRBJ2-2, with D possibly being TRBD1 (5 bases). CDR1 SGHKS and CDR2 YYEKEE come from the germline V gene (reference sequence). The ends were cut back, 0 bases at V and 5 bases at J, with 11 bases in the middle. The CDR3 extends over 15 amino acids. CDR3: CASSLGGRITGELFF. The DNA for the CDR3 is TGTGCCAGCAGCTTGGGGGGCAGGATAACCGGGGAGCTGTTTTTT.

The chain recombines TRBV5-6 with TRBJ1-4, with a weak D call TRBD1 (5 bases). V lost 6 bases and J 8 bases, leaving 20 bases between the germline ends. This CDR3 spans 15 amino acids. Germline values: CDR1 SGHDT, CDR2 YYEEEE. CDR3 region: CASTDRGRYDEKLFF. CDR3 sequence (DNA): TGTGCCAGCACGGACCGGGGCCGGTATGACGAAAAACTGTTTTTT.

This clonotype was counted only a few times. The V call is TRBV6-2 or TRBV6-3, the J call TRBJ2-7, with D perhaps TRBD2 (6 bases). Germline assignment: CDR1 MNHEY and CDR2 SVGEGT. CDR3 length: 14 amino acids. Trimming shortened V by 2 bases and J by 0 bases, and 8 bases separated the two germline ends. As DNA, the CDR3 is TGTGCCAGCAGTTACGGGGGGAACTCCTACGAGCAGTACTTC. Protein product: CASSYGGNSYEQYF.

The chain combines TRBV4-2 with TRBJ2-3; no firm D call. The CDR3 has 15 residues. Germline V gives CDR1 LGHNA, CDR2 YNFKEQ. V lost 1 base and J lost 4, with 12 bases in between. The CDR3, as DNA: TGTGCCAGCAGCCAAGCGAGGAGATTCGCAGATACGCAGTATTTT. As protein: CASSQARRFADTQYF.

The V call is TRBV6-2 or TRBV6-3, the J call TRBJ1-1; D remains unclear. CDR1 is MNHEY and CDR2 is SVGEGT in the germline V gene. With 6 bases removed from V and 3 bases from J, the gap between germline ends came to 8 bases. The CDR3 covers 12 residues. CDR3 loop: CASSRADTEAFF. Written as DNA, the CDR3 is TGTGCCAGCAGCCGGGCGGACACTGAAGCTTTCTTT.

This clonotype has a handful of counts. The chain recombines TRBV19 with TRBJ2-4, with D perhaps assigned TRBD1 or TRBD2 (5 bases each). This CDR3 is built from 15 residues. The germline V and J ends were trimmed by 4 bases and 4 bases, with 14 bases remaining between them. Germline CDR1 LNHDA, CDR2 SQIVND (reference sequence). CDR3 sequence reads: CASSTPGTEKNIQYF. The CDR3 DNA follows: TGTGCCAGTAGTACGCCCGGGACCGAAAAAAACATTCAGTACTTC.

This clonotype was seen more than once but under ten times. The chain employs TRBV4-1 and TRBJ1-5; 8 nucleotides line up with TRBD1. The V and J ends lost 4 bases and 2 bases, in that order; junction bases with no gene match: 13. The germline V gene encodes CDR1 MGHRA and CDR2 YSYEKL. This CDR3 is built from 18 residues. The CDR3 here is CASSRQGLAGVGNQPQHF. The CDR3 DNA follows: TGCGCCAGCAGCCGACAGGGGTTAGCAGGGGTGGGCAATCAGCCCCAGCATTTT.

This chain connects TRBV14 to TRBJ2-3; D not certain. Trimming shortened V by 2 bases and J by 1 base, and 10 bases separated the two germline ends. Germline V gene lookup returns CDR1 SGHDN and CDR2 FVKESK. This CDR3 is built from 15 residues. This chain's CDR3 is CASSQMAARTDTQYF. The CDR3 DNA reads as TGTGCCAGCAGCCAAATGGCAGCCCGCACAGATACGCAGTATTTT.

Only a few counts were recorded for this clonotype. V and J are TRBV5-1 and TRBJ2-3; D not certain. The CDR3 is 15 residues long. Germline lookup yields CDR1 SGHRS and CDR2 YFSETQ. Trimming left V 1 base short and J 0 bases short, with 9 bases between. DNA of the CDR3: TGCGCCAGCAGCTTGTGGTCGTCGAGCACAGATACGCAGTATTTT. This encodes CASSLWSSSTDTQYF.